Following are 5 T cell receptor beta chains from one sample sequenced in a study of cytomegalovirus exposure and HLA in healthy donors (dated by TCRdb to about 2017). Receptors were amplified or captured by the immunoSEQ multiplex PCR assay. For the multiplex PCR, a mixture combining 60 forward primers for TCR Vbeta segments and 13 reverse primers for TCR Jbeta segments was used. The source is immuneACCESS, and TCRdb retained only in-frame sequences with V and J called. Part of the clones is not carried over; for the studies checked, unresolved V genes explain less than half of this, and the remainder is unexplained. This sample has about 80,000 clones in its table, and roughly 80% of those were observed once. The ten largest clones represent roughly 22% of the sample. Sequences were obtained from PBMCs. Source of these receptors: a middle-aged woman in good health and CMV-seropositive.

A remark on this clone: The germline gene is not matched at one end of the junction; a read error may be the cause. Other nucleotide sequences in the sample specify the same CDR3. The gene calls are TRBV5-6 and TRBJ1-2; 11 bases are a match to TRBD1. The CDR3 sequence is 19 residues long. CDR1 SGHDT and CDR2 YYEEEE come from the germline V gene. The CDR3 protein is CASSNLPGTGGNINYGYTF. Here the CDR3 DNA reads TGTGCCAGCAGCAATCTACCCGGGACAGGGGGGAACATTAACTATGGCTATACCTTC.

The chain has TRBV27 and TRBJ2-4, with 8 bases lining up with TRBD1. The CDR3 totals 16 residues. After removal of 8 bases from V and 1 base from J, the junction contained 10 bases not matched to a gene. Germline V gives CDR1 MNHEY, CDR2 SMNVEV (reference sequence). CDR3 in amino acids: CASGTPTGGAKNIQYF. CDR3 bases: TGTGCCAGCGGAACCCCAACAGGGGGTGCCAAAAACATTCAGTACTTC.

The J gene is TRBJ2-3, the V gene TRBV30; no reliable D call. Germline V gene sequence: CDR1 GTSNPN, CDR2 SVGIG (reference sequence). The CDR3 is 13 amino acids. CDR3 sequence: CASAQRRSDTQYF. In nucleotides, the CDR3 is TGTGCTTCGGCCCAACGGAGATCAGATACGCAGTATTTT.

In DNA, the CDR3 is TGTGCCAGCAGTTTATTAGGGACTACCTACGAGCAGTACTTC. It specifies CASSLLGTTYEQYF. The genes are TRBV27 and TRBJ2-7; 7 nucleotides align to TRBD2. There are 14 residues in the CDR3. CDR1 and CDR2 (germline): MNHEY, SMNVEV (reference sequence). V was pared by 1 base and J by 2 bases, with 2 bases of the junction left unmatched.

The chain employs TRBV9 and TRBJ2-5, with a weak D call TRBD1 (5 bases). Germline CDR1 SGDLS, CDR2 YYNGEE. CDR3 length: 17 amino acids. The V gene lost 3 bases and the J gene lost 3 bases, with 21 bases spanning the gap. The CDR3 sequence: CASSGTTSRVREETQYF. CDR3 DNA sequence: TGTGCCAGCAGCGGGACAACCAGTCGTGTCAGAGAAGAGACCCAGTACTTC.